What follows are 21 T cell receptor beta chains derived from one specimen sequenced in a study of blood T cell repertoires in COVID-19. The data were produced by immunoSEQ multiplex PCR, yet TCRdb's version contains in-frame clones alone and is incomplete. The sample shows about 400,000 clones, 88% of them seen only once. The sequenced material came from PBMCs or T cells enriched from blood (not recorded which). The source is a woman in her 40s with acute COVID-19.

The CDR3 here is CASSRGFSTGELFF. The CDR3 DNA reads as TGTGCCAGCAGCAGGGGGTTCAGCACCGGGGAGCTGTTTTTT. The rearrangement joins TRBV9 to TRBJ2-2; possible D gene TRBD1, 6 bases. The ends were cut back, 4 bases at V and 4 bases at J, with 11 bases in the middle. The length of the CDR3 is 14 residues. Germline CDR1 is SGDLS and CDR2 is YYNGEE.

V usage is TRBV7-6 and J usage is TRBJ2-1, with 10 bases aligning to TRBD1. The germline gives CDR1 SGHVS, CDR2 FNYEAQ. The CDR3 has 18 residues. Unmatched junction bases numbered 8, after V lost 1 base and J lost 2 bases. The chain's CDR3 is CASSLVGWGQGTYNEQFF. The CDR3 DNA reads TGTGCCAGCAGCTTAGTAGGTTGGGGACAGGGGACCTACAATGAGCAGTTCTTC.

This chain connects TRBV7-9 to TRBJ2-1; D gene unclear. CDR1 and CDR2 from the germline V gene are SEHNR and FQNEAQ (reference sequence). The CDR3 runs 11 residues. V was trimmed by 5 bases and J by 7 bases, leaving 6 bases between them. This chain's CDR3 is CASSQRNEQFF. CDR3 in DNA: TGTGCCAGCAGCCAGCGAAATGAGCAGTTCTTC.

The rearrangement joins TRBV7-2 to TRBJ2-1; maybe TRBD2 (5 bases). CDR1 SGHTA and CDR2 FQGNSA come from the germline V gene. This CDR3 has 15 amino acids. Trimming cost V 5 bases and J 6 bases, with 17 bases left between them. The DNA for the CDR3 is TGTGCCAGCAGCCTGACTCCTGAGGGATTCAATGAGCAGTTCTTC. Translated, it gives CASSLTPEGFNEQFF.

The chain couples TRBV12-3 or TRBV12-4 to TRBJ1-2, with 7 positions matching TRBD1. V lost 3 bases to trimming and J lost 6 bases; unmatched junction nucleotides: 4. The CDR3 contains 13 residues. CDR3 in amino acids: CASSLVQGNGYTF. DNA for the CDR3: TGTGCCAGCAGTTTGGTACAGGGGAATGGCTACACCTTC.

The rearrangement links TRBV27 to TRBJ2-7, with 8 bases matching TRBD1. After removal of 4 bases from V and 6 bases from J, the junction contained 8 bases not matched to a gene. CDR1 MNHEY and CDR2 SMNVEV come from the germline V gene (reference sequence). The CDR3 covers 14 residues. CDR3 amino acids: CASSSGRGLSEQYF. The CDR3 nucleotides are TGTGCCAGCAGTTCAGGCAGGGGGCTAAGCGAGCAGTACTTC.

The chain uses TRBV2 and TRBJ2-1; 9 bases map to TRBD1. Germline values: CDR1 SNHLY, CDR2 FYNNEI. V dropped 6 bases and J dropped 0; count of bases not matched to a gene: 3. The CDR3 contains 15 residues. The CDR3 region has the DNA TGTGCCAGCAGGCCGACAGGGGGCTCCTACAATGAGCAGTTCTTC. It yields the protein CASRPTGGSYNEQFF.

This CDR3 reads CASSLETGFTDTQYF. The CDR3 nucleotides are TGTGCCAGCAGCTTGGAAACGGGGTTCACAGATACGCAGTATTTT. The rearrangement joins TRBV5-8 to TRBJ2-3, with D possibly matching TRBD2 (5 bases). CDR3 length equals 15 residues. Trimming removed 0 bases at V and 2 bases at J, with 10 bases between. From germline, CDR1 is SGHTS and CDR2 YDEGEE.

The chain combines TRBV11-3 with TRBJ2-7; D may be TRBD1 (6 bases). CDR1 is SGHNT and CDR2 is YENEEA in the germline V gene. Trimming stripped 4 bases from V and 6 bases from J, with 10 bases between. The CDR3 consists of 12 residues. CDR3 nucleotide sequence: TGTGCCAGCAGCTCAACAGGGATCGAGCAGTACTTC. Translated: CASSSTGIEQYF.

The rearrangement joins TRBV7-7 to TRBJ2-7; D gene unclear. Looked up from germline, CDR1 is SSHAT and CDR2 is FNYEAQ (reference sequence). V lost 1 base to trimming and J lost 3 bases, with 13 bases between them. The CDR3 runs 15 residues. CDR3 protein: CASSLEVGSGYEQYF. CDR3 DNA: TGTGCCAGCAGCTTAGAAGTCGGGTCGGGCTACGAGCAGTACTTC.

This clone is a singleton in its sample. The V call is TRBV19, the J call TRBJ1-2, with 8 bases that match TRBD1. Trimming took 3 bases from V and 10 from J; bases not matched to a gene: 4. The CDR3 contains 12 residues. Germline lookup yields CDR1 LNHDA and CDR2 SQIVND (reference sequence). The CDR3 region has the DNA TGTGCCAGTAGTATCGGGACAGGATTCTACACCTTC. Translating gives CASSIGTGFYTF.

This rearrangement joins TRBV7-9 to TRBJ1-2; D unclear. The CDR3 sequence is 13 residues long. The germline V and J ends were trimmed by 3 bases and 0 bases, with 5 bases remaining between them. CDR1 is SEHNR and CDR2 is FQNEAQ in the germline V gene (reference sequence). CDR3 loop: CASSLAANYGYTF. In nucleotides, the CDR3 is TGTGCCAGCAGCTTGGCAGCTAACTATGGCTACACCTTC.

The V gene is TRBV7-9, the J gene TRBJ1-2; D perhaps matches TRBD1 (6 bases). This CDR3 is built from 17 residues. Trimming stripped 3 bases from V and 2 bases from J, with 19 bases between. Germline V gene lookup returns CDR1 SEHNR and CDR2 FQNEAQ (reference sequence). CDR3 sequence reads: CASSFSRELTGNYGYTF. CDR3 in DNA: TGTGCCAGCAGCTTTAGTCGTGAACTAACAGGGAACTATGGCTACACCTTC.

V is TRBV6-6 and J is TRBJ1-5; TRBD1 matches at 8 bases. The CDR3 runs 15 residues. The ends lost 4 bases at V and 4 bases at J; junction bases unmatched: 6. Germline values: CDR1 MNHNY, CDR2 SVGAGI (reference sequence). CDR3 region: CASSSHRGGNQPQHF. CDR3 sequence (DNA): TGTGCCAGCAGTTCACACAGGGGGGGAAATCAGCCCCAGCATTTT.

The J gene is TRBJ2-1, the V gene TRBV29-1; the D gene is possibly TRBD2 (6 bases). The CDR3 covers 14 residues. Germline values: CDR1 SQVTM, CDR2 ANQGSEA. V gave up 4 bases and J gave up 0 bases, with 10 bases separating them. CDR3 sequence reads: CSVVAGSSYNEQFF. CDR3 bases: TGCAGCGTTGTCGCGGGAAGCTCCTACAATGAGCAGTTCTTC.

This sequence joins TRBV4-1 and TRBJ1-4; TRBD1 aligns across 10 bases. The CDR3 has 16 amino acids. The germline V gene encodes CDR1 MGHRA and CDR2 YSYEKL. After removal of 1 base from V and 8 bases from J, the junction contained 7 bases not matched to a gene. The CDR3 spells CASSQVPGQGWEKLFF. DNA of the CDR3: TGCGCCAGCAGCCAAGTACCGGGACAGGGGTGGGAAAAACTGTTTTTT.

V is TRBV5-1 and J is TRBJ2-1, with D unclear. The CDR3 totals 16 residues. The germline V gene encodes CDR1 SGHRS and CDR2 YFSETQ. V lost 3 bases, J lost 1 base, and 14 bases lay in between. The CDR3: CASSSTTEFSYNEQFF. CDR3 DNA: TGCGCCAGCAGCTCCACCACAGAATTTTCCTACAATGAGCAGTTCTTC.

The chain uses TRBV30 and TRBJ2-2, with 8 positions matching TRBD2. CDR3 length equals 15 residues. Germline V gene sequence: CDR1 GTSNPN, CDR2 SVGIG (reference sequence). Germline trimming cut 8 bases from V and 4 bases from J; bases unmatched to any gene: 12. In nucleotides, the CDR3 is TGTGCCCGGGCCCCAGGCGGGGGGCGCACCGGGGAGCTGTTTTTT. It specifies CARAPGGGRTGELFF.

The V and J genes are TRBV19 and TRBJ1-4; D not certain. Germline-derived CDR1 and CDR2 are LNHDA and SQIVND (reference sequence). V dropped 4 bases and J dropped 4 bases, with 10 bases sitting between them. CDR3 length: 14 residues. The CDR3 loop is CASSTSGSNEKLFF. CDR3 in DNA: TGTGCCAGTAGTACGTCAGGTAGTAATGAAAAACTGTTTTTT.

The V gene is TRBV4-1, the J gene TRBJ1-2; D unresolved. Germline loops: CDR1 MGHRA, CDR2 YSYEKL. Trimming shortened V by 0 bases and J by 3 bases, and 8 bases separated the two germline ends. This CDR3 contains 14 residues. CDR3 loop: CASSQDLRYYGYTF. Written as DNA, the CDR3 is TGCGCCAGCAGCCAAGATCTTCGTTACTATGGCTACACCTTC.

This clone was seen a single time. The chain has TRBV21-1 and TRBJ1-5; the table's D gene call, TRBD1, was not cross checked with the DNA. TRBV21-1 has pseudogene status. The CDR3 has 15 residues. CDR3 coding DNA: TGTGCCAGCAGCAGGGTGACAGGGTACAATCAGCCCCAGCATTTT. Translation gives CASSRVTGYNQPQHF.